Here is one TCR beta chain with its context. Its antigen is not identified. CDR1 SNHLY and CDR2 FYNNEI come from the germline V gene. Trimming shortened V by 6 bases and J by 1 base, and 14 bases separated the two germline ends. The length of the CDR3 is 15 residues. The record originates from a study of CD8+CD57+ T cells in acquired aplastic anemia. Background on the study: Roughly 3 ug was the average amount of DNA from sorted CD4+ and CD8+ cells. About 10 million reads, on average, were obtained for CD4+ cells from healthy donors.

Study findings and constraints: Patients had approximately 30 CD8+ CDR3 sequences in common with controls (the shared set).

CDR3 and TCR beta VDJ profiling relied on a genomic DNA template. TCRdb ran MiXCR on the reads and lists one entry per CDR3 protein. The sample consists of 190,000 or so distinct CDR3 sequences, about 59% of them appearing once. The source is a human donor in good health. V is TRBV2 and J is TRBJ2-3, with D tentatively TRBD2 (6 bases). What was sequenced was sorted CD4+, CD8+, or CD8+CD57+ T cells (not recorded which) from PBMCs. This chain's CDR3 is CASSPGGVGTDTQYF. The CDR3 nucleotides are TGTGCCAGCAGCCCCGGGGGTGTGGGCACAGATACGCAGTATTTT.